The rows below give T cell receptor beta chains drawn from one sample of a study of T cells in Graves' hyperthyroidism and ophthalmopathy. MiXCR, run by TCRdb on the multiplex PCR reads, gives a single entry per CDR3 protein. This sample yields about 400,000 distinct CDR3 sequences, of which about 15% are seen a single time; about 30% belongs to the top ten. Material for sequencing was blood. Source of these receptors: a woman aged 25 to 39 with Graves' hyperthyroidism. The CDR3 runs from the conserved cysteine through the conserved F or W. Each record gives: clone size, D gene, V gene, J gene, CDR3 protein, CDR3 DNA. The D gene is left open where the match is weak. Size is stated for part of the rows, as once, few or many counts, or as a class when the clone is expanded.

many	TRBD1	TRBV5-1	TRBJ2-7	CASSLGTGSLYEQYF	TGCGCCAGCAGCTTGGGGACAGGGAGTCTATACGAGCAGTACTTC
few	TRBD1	TRBV30	TRBJ2-1	CAWSVGGQGANEQFF	TGTGCCTGGAGTGTAGGGGGACAGGGGGCCAATGAGCAGTTCTTC
once	-	TRBV6-5	TRBJ2-4	CASSYSILSGDENIQYF	TGTGCCAGCAGTTACTCGATTCTCTCCGGGGATGAAAACATTCAGTACTTC
-	-	TRBV12-3/TRBV12-4	TRBJ1-6	CASSSLWGRHNSPLHF	TGTGCCAGCAGTTCCCTTTGGGGGAGGCATAATTCACCCCTCCACTTT
-	TRBD2	TRBV20-1	TRBJ2-3	CSARLVAGGGTDTQYF	TGCAGTGCTAGATTGGTAGCGGGAGGGGGCACAGATACGCAGTATTTT
few	-	TRBV6-1	TRBJ1-5	CASSGQLNQPQHF	TGTGCCAGCAGTGGACAGCTTAATCAGCCCCAGCATTTT
many	-	TRBV27	TRBJ1-1	CASSPHGGTEAFF	TGTGCCAGCAGTCCCCATGGCGGGACTGAAGCTTTCTTT
many	-	TRBV3-1	TRBJ1-5	CASSQAYSNQPQHF	TGTGCCAGCAGCCAGGCGTATAGCAATCAGCCCCAGCATTTT
few	TRBD2	TRBV5-8	TRBJ2-7	CASSSAEIAGYSYEQYF	TGTGCCAGCAGCTCGGCGGAAATAGCGGGCTATTCCTACGAGCAGTACTTC
once	TRBD2	TRBV10-3	TRBJ2-3	CAIRKREGDTQYF	TGTGCCATCAGGAAGCGGGAGGGAGATACGCAGTATTTT
-	TRBD1	TRBV20-1	TRBJ1-2	CSATTSGGDYGYTF	TGCAGTGCAACCACTTCAGGGGGCGACTATGGCTACACCTTC